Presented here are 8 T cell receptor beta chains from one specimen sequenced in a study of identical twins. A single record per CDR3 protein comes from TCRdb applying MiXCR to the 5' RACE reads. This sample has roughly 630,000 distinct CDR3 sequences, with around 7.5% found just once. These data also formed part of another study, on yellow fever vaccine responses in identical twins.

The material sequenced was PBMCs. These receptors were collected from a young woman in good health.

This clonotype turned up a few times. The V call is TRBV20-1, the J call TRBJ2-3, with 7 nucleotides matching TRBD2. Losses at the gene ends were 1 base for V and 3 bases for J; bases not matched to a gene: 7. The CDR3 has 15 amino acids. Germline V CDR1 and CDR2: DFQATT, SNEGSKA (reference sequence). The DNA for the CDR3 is TGCAGTGCTAGAGCCGCTAGCGGATCTACAGATACGCAGTATTTT. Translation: CSARAASGSTDTQYF.

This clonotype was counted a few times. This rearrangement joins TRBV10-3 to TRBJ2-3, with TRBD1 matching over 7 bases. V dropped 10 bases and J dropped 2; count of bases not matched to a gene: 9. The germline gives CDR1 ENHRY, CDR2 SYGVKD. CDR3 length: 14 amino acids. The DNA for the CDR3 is TGTGCCACCACAACCGGGACAGTCACAGATACGCAGTATTTT. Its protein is CATTTGTVTDTQYF.

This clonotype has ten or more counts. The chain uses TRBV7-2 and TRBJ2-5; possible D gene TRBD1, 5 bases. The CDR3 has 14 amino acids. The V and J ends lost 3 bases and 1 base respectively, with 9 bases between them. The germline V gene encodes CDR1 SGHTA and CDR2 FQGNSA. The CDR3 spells CASSFKGIQETQYF. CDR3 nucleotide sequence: TGTGCCAGCAGCTTTAAGGGGATCCAAGAGACCCAGTACTTC.

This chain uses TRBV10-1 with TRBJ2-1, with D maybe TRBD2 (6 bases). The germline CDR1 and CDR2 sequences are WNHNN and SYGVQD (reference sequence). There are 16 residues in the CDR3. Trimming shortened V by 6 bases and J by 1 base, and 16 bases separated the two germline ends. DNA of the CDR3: TGCGCCAGCAGCCCGGAGGGAGCAGGATCCTACAATGAGCAGTTCTTC. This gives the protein CASSPEGAGSYNEQFF.

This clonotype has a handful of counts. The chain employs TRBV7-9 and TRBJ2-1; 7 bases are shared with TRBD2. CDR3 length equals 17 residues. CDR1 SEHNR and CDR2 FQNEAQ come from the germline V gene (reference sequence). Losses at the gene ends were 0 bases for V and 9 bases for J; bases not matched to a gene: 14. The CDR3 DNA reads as TGTGCCAGCAGCTTAGCCTGGGAGGGCGGGACGAGCGCTGAGCAGTTCTTC. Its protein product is CASSLAWEGGTSAEQFF. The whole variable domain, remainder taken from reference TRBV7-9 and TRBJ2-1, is DTGVSQNPRHKITKRGQNVTFRCDPISEHNRLYWYRQTLGQGPEFLTYFQNEAQLEKSRLLSDRFSAERPKGSFSTLEIQRTEQGDSAMYLCASSLAWEGGTSAEQFFGPGTRLTVL.

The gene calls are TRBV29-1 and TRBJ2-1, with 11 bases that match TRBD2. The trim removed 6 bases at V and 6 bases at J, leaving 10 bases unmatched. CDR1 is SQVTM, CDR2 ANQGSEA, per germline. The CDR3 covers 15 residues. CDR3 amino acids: CSVAYSGGASNEQFF. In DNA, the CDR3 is TGCAGCGTAGCTTATAGCGGGGGGGCGTCCAATGAGCAGTTCTTC.

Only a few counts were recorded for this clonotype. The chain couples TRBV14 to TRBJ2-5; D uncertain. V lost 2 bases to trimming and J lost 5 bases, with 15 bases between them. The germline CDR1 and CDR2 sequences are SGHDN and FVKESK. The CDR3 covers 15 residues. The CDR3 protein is CASSQLDRRGETQYF. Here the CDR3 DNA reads TGTGCCAGCAGCCAATTGGACCGGAGAGGCGAGACCCAGTACTTC.

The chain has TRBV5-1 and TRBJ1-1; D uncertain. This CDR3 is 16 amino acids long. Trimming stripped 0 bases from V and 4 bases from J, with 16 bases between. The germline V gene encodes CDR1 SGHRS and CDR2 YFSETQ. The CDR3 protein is CASSLVVGSFGTEAFF. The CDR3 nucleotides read TGCGCCAGCAGCTTGGTTGTGGGCTCGTTCGGCACTGAAGCTTTCTTT.